One TCR beta chain is described in this entry. Original methodology: Reference gene primer amplification gave nucleated cell count estimates. The repertoire was sequenced with immunoSEQ multiplex PCR; TCRdb's copy has only in-frame clones and lacks some. V and J calls and clone size follow that table, whereas D and trimming were derived from the DNA. The data hold some 250,000 clones, with around 83% observed a single time. This CDR3 region has 16 residues. Trimming took 0 bases from V and 6 from J; bases not matched to a gene: 7. From germline, CDR1 is MNHNY and CDR2 SVGAGI (reference sequence). The data stem from a study of blood T cell repertoires in COVID-19. About the research overall: Spain, Italy and the United States supplied samples that represented acute and convalescent COVID-19. Sources were T cells, B-cell-depleted T cells, or PBMCs; the material itself was cDNA or gDNA.

The TCR was taken from a woman aged 60-75 years with active or convalescent COVID-19. The sample taken for sequencing was peripheral blood. The J gene is TRBJ1-5, the V gene TRBV6-6, with 8 bases that match TRBD1. CDR3 sequence: CASSYSPAGGGQPQHF. As DNA, the CDR3 is TGTGCCAGCAGTTACTCCCCGGCAGGGGGCGGTCAGCCCCAGCATTTT.